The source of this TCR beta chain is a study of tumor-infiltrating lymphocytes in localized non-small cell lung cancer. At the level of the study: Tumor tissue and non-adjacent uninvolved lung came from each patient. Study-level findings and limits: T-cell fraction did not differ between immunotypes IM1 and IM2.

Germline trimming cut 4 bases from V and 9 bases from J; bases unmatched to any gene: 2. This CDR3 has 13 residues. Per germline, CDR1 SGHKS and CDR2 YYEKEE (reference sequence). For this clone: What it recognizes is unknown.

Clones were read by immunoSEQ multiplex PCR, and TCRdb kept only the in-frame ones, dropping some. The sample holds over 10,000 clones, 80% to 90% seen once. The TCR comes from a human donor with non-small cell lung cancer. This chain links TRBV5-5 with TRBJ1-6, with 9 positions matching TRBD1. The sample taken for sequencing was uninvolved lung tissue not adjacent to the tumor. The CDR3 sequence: CASSPDRGSPLHF. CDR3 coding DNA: TGTGCCAGCAGCCCGGACAGGGGTTCACCCCTCCACTTT.